The present entry profiles one T cell receptor (beta chain) with its context. No antigen is known for it. The input lacks base qualities; no much larger clone sits a single base away. The source of the sample is a study of blood T cell repertoires in COVID-19 (dated by TCRdb to 2020 to 2022). Context from the whole study: Samples from collaborators originated in the United States, Italy and Spain and spanned both the acute and convalescent phases of COVID-19. A freely available public database, intended as a resource for researchers studying the immune response to SARS-CoV-2, is where the repertoires were released. HLA class I and class II types, where available, came from metadata supplied by the sample provider rather than from assay-based typing. The material from the prospective study consisted of cDNA or gDNA derived from T cells, B-cell-depleted T cells, or PBMCs. A de-identified subject ID, COVID-19 status, age in years and sex were almost always included in the sample metadata. Subjects who had been exposed to COVID-19, were actively infected with it, or had recovered from it provided the deeply sampled blood TCRbeta repertoires that made up the dataset. The samples were drawn from two sources: the first 160 participants of the ongoing ImmuneRACE study, and 1,000 to 1,500 subjects contributed by 6 global collaborators.

Study-level results and caveats: How much clinical and demographic metadata was included differed by source and by participant, and the metadata was provided uncurated.

In the prospective study, participants were about 18 to 100 years old, resided in about two dozen geographic areas of the United States, and were enrolled through a virtual design. In the prospective study, cohorts were assigned on the basis of participant-reported clinical history obtained from a screening survey and a study questionnaire. Recovered participants in ImmuneRACE Cohort 3 were defined as having two consecutive negative NP/OP PCR tests, clearance from a healthcare professional, or resolution of symptoms. In the prospective study, mobile phlebotomists collected whole blood, serum and a nasopharyngeal or oropharyngeal swab from each participant. Over a 2-month period, participants in the prospective study had the option of providing additional blood draws and questionnaires. Before DNA extraction, blood samples from the prospective study were shipped at room temperature or frozen. The immunoSEQ Assay, a bias-controlled multiplex PCR, was used to amplify TCRbeta CDR3 regions from genomic DNA. The authors' pipeline ran thus. The number of nucleated cells in each sample was estimated by amplification of reference gene primers within the assay. To quantify the absolute abundance of each unique TCRbeta CDR3 rearrangement, sequence reads were collapsed and filtered. Productive Simpson clonality was computed per sample as the square root of Simpson's diversity index over productive rearrangements. TCRdb re-hosts the immuneACCESS table, in-frame sequences only. Its copies lack some clones; in the studies checked, an unresolved V gene accounts for under half of them, and the cause for the rest is not known. V and J calls plus clone size are reproduced from that table; the DNA served to infer D and trimming. Within this sample are some 330,000 clones, with more than 85% of them counted one time only. Less than 20% of the sample rests with the top ten.

Spanning cysteine to phenylalanine, the CDR3 consists of 13 amino acids. This entry keeps only the CDR3 DNA: 39 bases, framed from base 1. Sequences LNHDA (CDR1) and SQIVND (CDR2) are obtained from the germline V gene (reference sequence). The germline V and J ends show losses of 9 bases and 4 bases respectively, and no gene match explains 7 bases of the junction. The rearranged segments are TRBV19 and TRBJ2-5, with TRBD1 matching 8 junction bases. The specimen was PBMCs or T cells enriched from blood (not recorded which). The TCR originated in a woman in her 30s who had recovered from COVID-19. Here the CDR3 is given as CARRRTGIETQYF. The base sequence is TGTGCCAGACGCCGGACAGGGATAGAGACCCAGTACTTC.